The rows below give T cell receptor beta chains drawn from one sample of a study of T cell repertoires in cytomegalovirus infection. Their target antigens are unknown. TCRdb called the reads again in MiXCR, with one record for every CDR3 protein. Of just under 500,000 distinct CDR3 sequences in the sample, around a third were seen once. Sequenced material: cultured PBMCs, taken from culture after CMV antigen stimulation. The receptor source for this set is a human donor in good health (CMV status not recorded). Some clones in this sample may be carry-over from other donors' samples. The CDR3 runs from the conserved cysteine through the conserved F or W. The D gene is left open where the match is weak. Clone size is not always given. Where it is, it says once, few, many or a class for expanded clones.

>TRBJ2-1|TRBD1|TRBV6-8|few
TGTGCCAGCAGCCAGGACAGGGCCAATGAGCAGTTCTTC
CASSQDRANEQFF
>TRBJ1-3|-|TRBV15|-
TGTGCCACCAGCAGAGATCCAGGCGCTGGAAACACCATATATTTT
CATSRDPGAGNTIYF
>TRBJ2-4|TRBD2|TRBV29-1|-
TGCAGCGTTGACCCCGGGGGGGTGGGAAACATTCAGTACTTC
CSVDPGGVGNIQYF
>TRBJ1-4|-|TRBV19|-
TGTGCCAGTACCGATCTAGGGACGTCTTCAGAAAAACTGTTTTTT
CASTDLGTSSEKLFF
>TRBJ2-5|-|TRBV25-1|few
TGTGCCAGCAGTGATCGGGGGCCTGGGGAGACCCAGTACTTC
CASSDRGPGETQYF
>TRBJ1-2|TRBD1|TRBV20-1|once
TGCAGTGCTAGCCTCCGGGGAACAGGGGGCGATGGCTACACCTTC
CSASLRGTGGDGYTF
>TRBJ2-5|-|TRBV24-1|-
TGTGCCACCAGTCCAAGGGGGAAGGGGGAGACCCAGTACTTC
CATSPRGKGETQYF
>TRBJ2-5|-|TRBV19|once
TGTGCCAGTAGTCCTTGGGGGGCGGGGGCCATCCAAGAGACCCAGTACTTC
CASSPWGAGAIQETQYF
>TRBJ2-7|TRBD1|TRBV28|-
TGTGCCAGTACACCGGGACAGATTTACGAGCAGTACTTC
CASTPGQIYEQYF
>TRBJ2-1|-|TRBV7-8|many
TGTGCCAGCAGCACTTACCGGGACCATAAATACAATGAGCAGTTCTTC
CASSTYRDHKYNEQFF
>TRBJ2-6|-|TRBV6-2/TRBV6-3|once
TGTGCCAGCAGTCACCGGGGGGCCAACGTCCTGACTTTC
CASSHRGANVLTF
>TRBJ1-1|-|TRBV10-3|-
TGTGCCATCCTCGGCGAGGGCACTGAAGCTTTCTTT
CAILGEGTEAFF
>TRBJ1-5|TRBD1|TRBV10-3|-
TGTGCCATCAGTGAGGGACAGGGTATTAGTCAGCCCCAGCATTTT
CAISEGQGISQPQHF
>TRBJ2-3|-|TRBV5-6|-
TGTGCCAGCAGCTGGGTATCGGCCCGGGATACGCAGTATTTT
CASSWVSARDTQYF
>TRBJ2-5|-|TRBV6-1|-
TGTGCCACCACGCCCACGCCGGGGCCAGAGACCCAGTACTTC
CATTPTPGPETQYF
>TRBJ2-3|TRBD2|TRBV12-3/TRBV12-4|-
TGTGCCAGCAGTTTGGAGGCCAGCGGGAAGGCAGATACGCAGTATTTT
CASSLEASGKADTQYF
>TRBJ1-5|-|TRBV7-6|many
TGTGCCAGCAGCTTAGTAGAGGGAAGCAATCAGCCCCAGCATTTT
CASSLVEGSNQPQHF
>TRBJ2-1|-|TRBV6-2/TRBV6-3|many
TGTGCCAGCAGTTCATGGACTCTCAACTACAATGAGCAGTTCTTC
CASSSWTLNYNEQFF
>TRBJ2-3|-|TRBV7-2|few
TGTGCCAGCAGCTTAGGGCAGGAGAGAGTAGATACGCAGTATTTT
CASSLGQERVDTQYF
>TRBJ1-1|-|TRBV7-2|-
TGTGCCAGCAGCTATGTTAAGGCATCTGAAGCTTTCTTT
CASSYVKASEAFF
>TRBJ1-2|-|TRBV15|-
TGTGCCACCAGCAGTCGGGACGTTGGCTACACCTTC
CATSSRDVGYTF
>TRBJ1-3|TRBD1|TRBV12-3/TRBV12-4|-
TGTGCCAGCAGACCTAGGACAGGCGCAGCCTCTGGAAACACCATATATTTT
CASRPRTGAASGNTIYF
>TRBJ2-2|-|TRBV7-6|many
TGTGCCAGCAGCGACGCGGGCCCGAACACCGGGGAGCTGTTTTTT
CASSDAGPNTGELFF
>TRBJ2-3|TRBD2|TRBV6-5|-
TGTGCCAGCAGTTACCGGGCGGGAGGACCCACAGATACGCAGTATTTT
CASSYRAGGPTDTQYF
>TRBJ2-1|TRBD2|TRBV7-2|many
TGTGCCAGCAGCTTAGGACTAGCGGGGTCGCGGCAGTTCTTC
CASSLGLAGSRQFF
>TRBJ2-2|TRBD2|TRBV10-3|few
TGTGCCATCAGTGAGGGGAGCGGGGAGCTCACCACCGGGGAGCTGTTTTTT
CAISEGSGELTTGELFF
>TRBJ2-7|TRBD1|TRBV12-5|-
TGTGCTAGTGGCCGCGGACAGGGTTCCTACGAGCAGTACTTC
CASGRGQGSYEQYF
>TRBJ1-2|-|TRBV11-2|-
TGTGCCAGCAGCTTGAGTGGGGGCTGGGAGGGCTACACCTTC
CASSLSGGWEGYTF
>TRBJ2-5|TRBD1|TRBV25-1|few
TGTGCCAGCAGTGGGGCAGGGGGGACCCAGTACTTC
CASSGAGGTQYF
>TRBJ2-4|-|TRBV13|-
TGTGCCAGCAGCCCCGTTCCGAAAGGGGTTCAGTACTTC
CASSPVPKGVQYF
>TRBJ2-1|TRBD2|TRBV12-3/TRBV12-4|-
TGTGCCACCAGAAGCCGCGGGAGGGGTTTAAGCTCCTACAATGAGCAGTTCTTC
CATRSRGRGLSSYNEQFF
>TRBJ2-3|-|TRBV20-1|-
TGCAGTGCTTCGGGCGGTTACACAGATACGCAGTATTTT
CSASGGYTDTQYF
>TRBJ1-4|-|TRBV5-5|-
TGTGCCAGCAGCTTGGGTCCTGAAAATGAAAAACTGTTTTTT
CASSLGPENEKLFF
>TRBJ2-1|-|TRBV4-3|-
TGCGCCAGCAGCCAACAAGACTCGATTCCCTACAATGAGCAGTTCTTC
CASSQQDSIPYNEQFF
>TRBJ2-1|-|TRBV7-6|-
TGTGCCAGCAGCCCTCGACTAGGCACCTACAATGAGCAGTTCTTC
CASSPRLGTYNEQFF
>TRBJ2-2|-|TRBV12-3/TRBV12-4|few
TGTGCCAGCACCAAGACGGGCCGGAGAATCCCCGGGGAGCTGTTTTTT
CASTKTGRRIPGELFF
>TRBJ2-7|TRBD1|TRBV7-3|-
TGTGCCAGCAGCCTGGACAGGGAGGACGAGCAGTACTTC
CASSLDREDEQYF
>TRBJ1-2|-|TRBV7-2|many
TGTGCCAGCAGCCAGGGCAGCGGGAACTATGGCTACACCTTC
CASSQGSGNYGYTF
>TRBJ2-3|-|TRBV4-3|-
TGCGCCAGCAGCCACCGAACGGACAACACAGATACGCAGTATTTT
CASSHRTDNTDTQYF
>TRBJ2-1|-|TRBV28|-
TGTGCCAGCACGTCCGGGGGACAACCATCCTCCTACAATGAGCAGTTCTTC
CASTSGGQPSSYNEQFF
>TRBJ2-5|-|TRBV7-8|few
TGTGCCAGCAGCCCCAGCGATGAGACCCAGTACTTC
CASSPSDETQYF
>TRBJ1-5|TRBD1|TRBV7-8|many
TGTGCCAGCAGCCCCCTGACAGGGGGGCATCAGCCCCAGCATTTT
CASSPLTGGHQPQHF
>TRBJ2-6|TRBD2|TRBV6-2/TRBV6-3|-
TGTGCCAGCTGGATGAGCGGGAGCTCTGGGGCCAACGTCCTGACTTTC
CASWMSGSSGANVLTF
>TRBJ1-4|-|TRBV19|-
TGTGCCAGCCGGAGGGCGGGGGGCGGTGAAAAACTGTTTTTT
CASRRAGGGEKLFF
>TRBJ1-2|-|TRBV7-2|-
TGTGCCAGCAGCTTAGATCGGGACCCTAACTATGGCTACACCTTC
CASSLDRDPNYGYTF
>TRBJ2-2|-|TRBV28|-
TGTGCCAGCATAGACGGGACGAACACCGGGGAGCTGTTTTTT
CASIDGTNTGELFF
>TRBJ2-3|-|TRBV12-3/TRBV12-4|-
TGTGCCAGCAGCGACCCCGGGGGTAGCGGATCAGATACGCAGTATTTT
CASSDPGGSGSDTQYF
>TRBJ2-1|TRBD2|TRBV6-8|few
TGTGCCAGCAGTTACGAGAAGGTAGCGGGCCTCAATGAGCAGTTCTTC
CASSYEKVAGLNEQFF
>TRBJ1-5|-|TRBV4-3|-
TGCGCCAGCAGCCAAGATGCCTTTACGGGGCTTACAAATTTCAATCAGCCCCAGCATTTT
CASSQDAFTGLTNFNQPQHF
>TRBJ1-5|-|TRBV19|-
TGTGCCAGTAGGACCGGGACGGTTAGCAATCAGCCCCAGCATTTT
CASRTGTVSNQPQHF
>TRBJ1-2|TRBD1|TRBV7-3|-
TGTGCCAGCAGCAGGGACAGGGGGCCTAACTATGGCTACACCTTC
CASSRDRGPNYGYTF
>TRBJ2-2|TRBD1|TRBV5-6|-
TGTGCCAGCAGCTCCGGGACAGAAAACACCGGGGAGCTGTTTTTT
CASSSGTENTGELFF
>TRBJ2-3|-|TRBV12-5|-
TGTGCTAGTGCTCCCACAGATACGCAGTATTTT
CASAPTDTQYF
>TRBJ2-5|TRBD1|TRBV7-2|many
TGTGCCAGCAGCTTATGGTCAGGGGGTAGGGAGACCCAGTACTTC
CASSLWSGGRETQYF
>TRBJ2-1|TRBD2|TRBV6-1|-
TGTGCCAGCAGGTCTACTAGCGGGAGCTGGGTAAACTACAATGAGCAGTTCTTC
CASRSTSGSWVNYNEQFF